What follows are 14 T cell receptor beta chains derived from one specimen sequenced in a study of T cell repertoires in cytomegalovirus infection. TCRdb analysed the reads with MiXCR anew, one entry per CDR3 protein. The sample yields about 770,000 distinct CDR3 sequences, almost 30% seen once. For these TCRs, the target antigens are not known. Material: cultured CD8+ T cells from PBMCs, obtained from culture after CMV antigen stimulation. These receptor sequences come from a human donor in good health (CMV status not recorded). Some clones in this sample may be carry-over from other donors' samples.

This clonotype turned up a few times. The rearrangement joins TRBV7-9 to TRBJ1-2, with TRBD1 matching over 7 bases. V was pared by 4 bases and J by 6 bases, with 8 bases of the junction left unmatched. The CDR3 contains 14 residues. Germline-derived CDR1 and CDR2 are SEHNR and FQNEAQ (reference sequence). CDR3 nucleotides: TGTGCCAGCAGCTGGGAGGGGGCAGGGAATGGCTACACCTTC. Encoded protein: CASSWEGAGNGYTF.

This clonotype was counted many times. The chain joins TRBV7-9 to TRBJ2-1; possibly TRBD2 for D (5 bases). The CDR3 length is 14 residues. V lost 2 bases and J 7 bases, leaving 12 bases between the germline ends. Germline loops: CDR1 SEHNR, CDR2 FQNEAQ (reference sequence). The CDR3 sequence: CASSLTGVTNEQFF. The DNA of the CDR3 is TGTGCCAGCAGCTTAACCGGGGTTACTAATGAGCAGTTCTTC.

This clonotype was observed a few times. The chain has TRBV7-4 and TRBJ2-6; perhaps TRBD2 as D (6 bases). CDR1 and CDR2 from the germline V gene are SGHVT and SQSDAQ. Trimming cost V 2 bases and J 0 bases, with 11 bases left between them. The length of the CDR3 is 17 residues. The CDR3 DNA sequence: TGTGCCAGCAGCTTACGCATCGGGGGCTCTGGGGCCAACGTCCTGACTTTC. Translating it yields CASSLRIGGSGANVLTF.

This clonotype has a handful of counts. The chain links TRBV6-1 to TRBJ2-7; perhaps TRBD1 as D (6 bases). Trimming took off 4 bases at V and 0 bases at J, with 10 bases between the two ends. The CDR3 loop spans 14 amino acids. CDR1 and CDR2 from the germline V gene are MNHNS and SASEGT. CDR3 sequence reads: CASSAWDNSYEQYV. The DNA for the CDR3 is TGTGCCAGCAGTGCTTGGGACAACTCCTACGAGCAGTACGTC.

This clonotype was seen a few times. The CDR3 DNA follows: TGTGCCAGCAGCGTTGACAGGGGACATAGCACAGATACGCAGTATTTT. This codes for CASSVDRGHSTDTQYF. The V gene is TRBV9, the J gene TRBJ2-3; TRBD1 matches at 8 bases. J was trimmed by 0 bases and V by 2 bases; bases with no gene match: 5. The CDR3 runs 16 residues. Germline CDR1 reads SGDLS; CDR2 reads YYNGEE.

The table lists this clonotype with many counts. The chain links TRBV6-2 or TRBV6-3 to TRBJ1-5; D remains ambiguous. The CDR3 covers 15 residues. Trimming took off 3 bases at V and 4 bases at J, with 13 bases between the two ends. Germline V gene lookup returns CDR1 MNHEY and CDR2 SVGEGT. The CDR3 loop reads CASSYETSTNQPQHF. The DNA for the CDR3 is TGTGCCAGCAGTTATGAGACAAGTACAAATCAGCCCCAGCATTTT.

The rearrangement joins TRBV10-3 to TRBJ1-2; D unresolved. The V gene lost 3 bases and the J gene lost 4 bases, with 12 bases spanning the gap. Germline CDR1 is ENHRY and CDR2 is SYGVKD. The CDR3 is made up of 14 amino acids. The DNA for the CDR3 is TGTGCCATCAGTGACCTAGCGGACGGCTATGGCTACACCTTC. Protein product: CAISDLADGYGYTF.

The genes are TRBV6-5 and TRBJ1-4; no firm D call. Trimming stripped 2 bases from V and 8 bases from J, with 12 bases between. The CDR3 loop spans 14 amino acids. Germline CDR1 is MNHEY and CDR2 is SVGAGI. The CDR3 sequence: CASSYNGDTEKLFF. In nucleotides, the CDR3 is TGTGCCAGCAGTTACAATGGCGACACCGAAAAACTGTTTTTT.

This chain uses TRBV7-9 with TRBJ2-1, with 10 bases identical to TRBD1. The J segment lost 9 bases and the V segment lost 4 bases, leaving 12 bases of the junction unmatched. The CDR3 consists of 16 residues. The V gene's germline CDR1 is SEHNR and CDR2 FQNEAQ (reference sequence). CDR3: CASSSPDRGLGGEQFF. CDR3 DNA sequence: TGTGCCAGCAGCTCACCAGACAGGGGGCTAGGGGGTGAGCAGTTCTTC. Complete variable domain (other parts from reference TRBV7-9 and TRBJ2-1): DTGVSQNPRHKITKRGQNVTFRCDPISEHNRLYWYRQTLGQGPEFLTYFQNEAQLEKSRLLSDRFSAERPKGSFSTLEIQRTEQGDSAMYLCASSSPDRGLGGEQFFGPGTRLTVL.

The chain employs TRBV7-2 and TRBJ2-5; D might be TRBD2 (7 bases). CDR3 length: 15 amino acids. CDR1 and CDR2 (germline): SGHTA, FQGNSA. Trimming cost V 1 base and J 5 bases, with 14 bases left between them. The CDR3: CASSLVGGRGETQYF. The DNA of the CDR3 is TGTGCCAGCAGCTTAGTGGGGGGGCGCGGCGAGACCCAGTACTTC.

This clonotype turned up a few times. The chain links TRBV27 to TRBJ2-3; 8 bases are shared with TRBD1. V was pared by 4 bases and J by 4 bases, with 7 bases of the junction left unmatched. The germline V gene has CDR1 MNHEY and CDR2 SMNVEV (reference sequence). This CDR3 region has 15 residues. Here the CDR3 DNA reads TGTGCCAGCAGTTCCTGGACAGGGTGGGCAGATACGCAGTATTTT. Residues: CASSSWTGWADTQYF.

This clonotype was observed many times. V usage is TRBV7-9 and J usage is TRBJ2-1; TRBD1 aligns across 11 bases. Germline CDR1 is SEHNR and CDR2 is FQNEAQ (reference sequence). The J segment lost 2 bases and the V segment lost 5 bases, leaving 5 bases of the junction unmatched. CDR3 length: 16 amino acids. CDR3 sequence: CASSTEGQGAYNEQFF. The CDR3 nucleotides read TGTGCCAGCAGCACAGAGGGACAGGGGGCCTACAATGAGCAGTTCTTC.

In its sample, this clonotype was seen a few times. This chain connects TRBV12-3 or TRBV12-4 to TRBJ1-1; D unclear. The CDR3 runs 14 residues. Trimming took off 1 base at V and 7 bases at J, with 13 bases between the two ends. The CDR3 bases are TGTGCCAGCAGTTTAGGAGTTGGTTCGGTTGAAGCTTTCTTT. It translates to CASSLGVGSVEAFF.

This clonotype was detected only a few times. The rearrangement links TRBV20-1 to TRBJ2-2, with 7 bases that match TRBD2. J was trimmed by 0 bases and V by 5 bases; bases with no gene match: 6. Germline loops: CDR1 DFQATT, CDR2 SNEGSKA (reference sequence). The CDR3 is made up of 15 amino acids. In DNA, the CDR3 is TGCAGTGCTGAAGACGGGGGGACGAACACCGGGGAGCTGTTTTTT. Translating gives CSAEDGGTNTGELFF.